The clone carrying this TCR beta chain was observed at least ten times. Its antigen is still unknown. This CDR3 contains 17 residues. Germline CDR1 SGHVS, CDR2 FQNEAQ. Trimming removed 8 bases from V and 5 bases from J, with 22 bases in between. TCR beta cDNA libraries had unique molecular identifiers. TCRdb redid the calling of the PCR reads with MiXCR, one entry per CDR3 protein. The table shows under 200,000 distinct CDR3 sequences, with approximately 30% occurring only once. These data come from a study of post-analysis software for immune sequencing data. Study context: Patients had relapsing-remitting, secondary progressive or progressive-relapsing multiple sclerosis; some lacked subtype.

Study results and caveats: In patients, five or six TRBV segments were more frequent than in controls, with TRBV5-6, TRBV5-1 and TRBV20-1 among them.

The gene calls are TRBV7-8 and TRBJ2-6; D may match TRBD1 or TRBD2 (5 bases each). This clonotype was sampled from a girl aged 2-17 years with multiple sclerosis. Sequencing input: blood. The CDR3 sequence: CASFKDEGPIWANVLTF. The CDR3 coding sequence is TGTGCCAGCTTTAAAGACGAGGGACCGATCTGGGCCAACGTCCTGACTTTC.